The rows below give T cell receptor beta chains drawn from one sample of a study of blood T cells in healthy people across ages. TCRdb analysed the 5' RACE reads with MiXCR anew, one entry per CDR3 protein. Of 800,000 to 950,000 distinct CDR3 sequences listed, about 27% are singletons. This sample also appeared in a second study, on T cells of mothers and their children.

Sequenced material: blood. The receptors here all came from a woman aged 40 to 55 in good health. Both conserved end residues are part of each CDR3. D genes are given only for firm matches. Only part of the rows carry a size: once, few, many, or a class if the clone is expanded.

>TRBD2|TRBJ2-5|TRBV4-3|-
CASNRLHRSGGAVKETQYF
TGCGCCAGCAACCGACTTCATCGTAGCGGGGGGGCCGTGAAGGAGACCCAGTACTTC
>-|TRBJ1-1|TRBV19|-
CASSMGPRGGTEAFF
TGTGCCAGTAGTATGGGGCCCCGAGGTGGCACTGAAGCTTTCTTT
>TRBD1|TRBJ1-2|TRBV5-1|few
CASSLQTGPYGYTF
TGCGCCAGCAGCTTGCAGACAGGGCCTTATGGCTACACCTTC
>-|TRBJ2-3|TRBV9|-
CASSVGSRASTDTQYF
TGTGCCAGCAGCGTAGGCTCTAGGGCTAGCACAGATACGCAGTATTTT
>-|TRBJ2-1|TRBV5-1|few
CASSFETPYNEQFF
TGCGCCAGCAGCTTTGAAACTCCATACAATGAGCAGTTCTTC
>-|TRBJ2-1|TRBV9|-
CASSVAYTNEQFF
TGTGCCAGCAGCGTAGCGTATACCAATGAGCAGTTCTTC
>TRBD1|TRBJ2-7|TRBV6-1|few
CASGLTGGLYEQYF
TGTGCCAGCGGTTTGACAGGGGGCTTGTACGAGCAGTACTTC
>TRBD1|TRBJ1-1|TRBV10-3|few
CATAGGLDTEAFF
TGTGCCACCGCAGGGGGCTTGGACACTGAAGCTTTCTTT
>-|TRBJ2-4|TRBV15|-
CATREGGKSYGLYF
TGTGCCACCAGGGAAGGGGGTAAATCCTACGGGCTGTACTTC
>TRBD1|TRBJ2-7|TRBV28|few
CASSIPGQGHYEQYF
TGTGCCAGCAGTATACCGGGACAGGGTCACTACGAGCAGTACTTC
>-|TRBJ1-1|TRBV7-2|many
CASSLGTSYTEAFF
TGTGCCAGCAGCTTAGGGACATCTTACACTGAAGCTTTCTTT
>TRBD1|TRBJ1-2|TRBV7-9|-
CASSRTQGANYGYTF
TGTGCCAGCAGCCGTACACAGGGGGCAAACTATGGCTACACCTTC
>-|TRBJ1-1|TRBV7-2|-
CASSFDWGGEAFF
TGTGCCAGCAGCTTCGACTGGGGGGGTGAAGCTTTCTTT
>TRBD2|TRBJ2-1|TRBV20-1|few
CSARGQRGLYNEQFF
TGCAGTGCTAGAGGTCAGCGGGGGCTCTACAATGAGCAGTTCTTC
>-|TRBJ1-2|TRBV4-3|many
CASSQVSGTGYGYTF
TGCGCCAGCAGCCAAGTCTCCGGCACAGGCTATGGCTACACCTTC
>-|TRBJ2-7|TRBV29-1|few
CSVHLARGISYEQYF
TGCAGCGTTCACTTGGCACGTGGTATCTCCTACGAGCAGTACTTC
>TRBD2|TRBJ2-7|TRBV3-1|many
CASSQSSGGAIEQYF
TGTGCCAGCAGCCAATCTAGCGGGGGGGCGATCGAGCAGTACTTC
>-|TRBJ1-5|TRBV12-3/TRBV12-4|few
CASSLKAGWVLSNQPQHF
TGTGCCAGCAGTTTAAAGGCAGGGTGGGTCCTTAGCAATCAGCCCCAGCATTTT
>-|TRBJ1-2|TRBV18|few
CASSPDAKYGYTF
TGTGCCAGCTCACCAGACGCCAAGTATGGCTACACCTTC
>-|TRBJ2-2|TRBV15|-
CATSRGAANTGELFF
TGTGCCACCAGCAGAGGGGCAGCGAACACCGGGGAGCTGTTTTTT
>-|TRBJ1-2|TRBV9|many
CASSVEASGNYGYTF
TGTGCCAGCAGCGTAGAGGCCTCTGGGAACTATGGCTACACCTTC
>TRBD2|TRBJ2-1|TRBV5-1|few
CASSLGLAGGPPYNEQFF
TGCGCCAGCAGCTTGGGTCTAGCGGGGGGCCCTCCCTACAATGAGCAGTTCTTC
>-|TRBJ2-1|TRBV7-2|-
CASSLVIGSYNEQFF
TGTGCCAGCAGCCTTGTCATTGGGTCCTACAATGAGCAGTTCTTC
>-|TRBJ2-7|TRBV7-2|many
CASRLTGSTYEQYF
TGTGCCAGCAGATTAACAGGGTCTACCTACGAGCAGTACTTC
>-|TRBJ2-7|TRBV7-9|many
CASSTRPPRPSYEQYF
TGTGCCAGCAGCACCCGACCGCCGCGGCCTTCCTACGAGCAGTACTTC
>TRBD1|TRBJ1-1|TRBV20-1|few
CSAKTGEVAEAFF
TGCAGTGCTAAGACAGGGGAAGTGGCTGAAGCTTTCTTT
>TRBD2|TRBJ2-3|TRBV7-2|-
CASSLSGGSLTGDTQYF
TGTGCCAGCAGCCTTAGCGGGGGCTCGCTAACGGGTGATACGCAGTATTTT
>TRBD1|TRBJ2-1|TRBV7-6|-
CASSLNRGRLNEQFF
TGTGCCAGCAGCTTAAACAGGGGGCGCCTCAATGAGCAGTTCTTC
>-|TRBJ1-2|TRBV4-1|-
CASSPLGDYGYTF
TGCGCCAGCAGCCCTCTGGGCGACTATGGCTACACCTTC
>-|TRBJ1-6|TRBV12-3/TRBV12-4|few
CASSLGQNLNSPLHF
TGTGCCAGCAGTTTAGGACAGAACCTAAATTCACCCCTCCACTTT
>-|TRBJ2-1|TRBV12-3/TRBV12-4|many
CASTSPTGQGHEQFF
TGTGCCAGCACCTCCCCCACCGGGCAGGGGCATGAGCAGTTCTTC
>-|TRBJ1-2|TRBV28|-
CAVTNFYGYTF
TGTGCCGTCACGAATTTCTATGGCTACACCTTC
>TRBD1|TRBJ1-5|TRBV7-2|-
CASSFPGGVGQPQHF
TGTGCCAGCAGCTTCCCAGGGGGCGTCGGGCAGCCCCAGCATTTT
>TRBD1|TRBJ2-7|TRBV7-9|many
CASSLEFTGGSYEQYF
TGTGCCAGCAGCTTAGAATTCACAGGGGGCTCCTACGAGCAGTACTTC
>-|TRBJ2-5|TRBV7-7|many
CASSLEETRETQYF
TGTGCTAGCAGCTTAGAGGAGACTCGAGAGACCCAGTACTTC
>-|TRBJ2-5|TRBV7-3|few
CASSPYGSETQYF
TGTGCCAGCAGCCCCTACGGGTCGGAGACCCAGTACTTC
>TRBD1|TRBJ1-2|TRBV28|-
CASSFPRGLDYGYTF
TGTGCCAGCAGTTTCCCCAGGGGGCTGGACTATGGCTACACCTTC
>-|TRBJ2-3|TRBV19|-
CASRSGRLGTDTQYF
TGTGCCAGTAGATCCGGTCGTTTGGGCACAGATACGCAGTATTTT
>TRBD2|TRBJ2-5|TRBV20-1|-
CSAIPGLAGVIEGTQYF
TGCAGTGCTATCCCAGGACTAGCGGGGGTGATTGAGGGGACCCAGTACTTC
>-|TRBJ1-2|TRBV7-3|many
CASSPGRGSGYGYTF
TGTGCCAGCAGCCCCGGTAGGGGGTCGGGGTATGGCTACACCTTC
>-|TRBJ2-1|TRBV12-3/TRBV12-4|many
CASSPGVYNEQFF
TGTGCCAGCAGTCCAGGGGTCTACAATGAGCAGTTCTTC